Shown below are 15 T cell receptor beta chains from a single sample sequenced in a study of persistence of HIV-infected CD4 T cells (dated by TCRdb to about 2020). Their antigen targets remain unknown. The immunoSEQ hsTCRB assay version 4, run in survey mode, was used to sequence TCRbeta repertoires from genomic DNA. Here the immuneACCESS table is served through TCRdb, limited to in-frame sequences with V and J called. Missing clones are a known gap in these copies; in checked studies unresolved V genes cover under half, and the rest lacks a known reason. In all, the sample holds 35,000 to 55,000 clones, and roughly 92% of those were seen once. The biggest ten clones account for approximately 1.8% of the sample. This specimen's treatment or condition label, interpreted: suppressive antiretroviral therapy. Cells were stimulated with anti-CD3/anti-CD28 magnetic beads as a nonspecific positive control representing the CD4+ T cell repertoire. Responding CD4+ T cells were sorted by upregulation of both CD40 ligand and CD69.

The material was CD4+ T cells sorted from PBMCs after approximately 19-hour stimulation, obtained from a patient who received antiretroviral therapy. What this sample's cell subset or site label stands for: CD40L+CD69+ CD4 T cells responding to anti-CD3/anti-CD28 beads, representing the overall repertoire. All receptors come from an adult man with HIV who was CMV-seropositive.

The chain combines TRBV5-1 with TRBJ1-5, with 7 bases lining up with TRBD1. The CDR3 is 15 amino acids. From germline, CDR1 is SGHRS and CDR2 YFSETQ. V shed 4 bases and J 3 bases; nucleotides not matched to a gene: 7. CDR3 nucleotides: TGCGCCAGCAGCCCCCAGACAGGGATCAATCAGCCCCAGCATTTT. It is translated as CASSPQTGINQPQHF.

V gene TRBV6-5 combines with J gene TRBJ2-2; no reliable D call. Germline V gene sequence: CDR1 MNHEY, CDR2 SVGAGI. The CDR3 totals 13 residues. V lost 10 bases, J lost 8 bases, and 17 bases lay in between. DNA for the CDR3: TGTGCCACACAGAGTTTGGTCGGAGGGGAGCTGTTTTTT. Residues: CATQSLVGGELFF.

This chain joins TRBV5-6 and TRBJ1-5; TRBD1 aligns across 8 bases. Germline V gene lookup returns CDR1 SGHDT and CDR2 YYEEEE. J was trimmed by 9 bases and V by 5 bases; bases with no gene match: 10. The CDR3 loop spans 14 amino acids. As DNA, the CDR3 is TGTGCCAGCAGTTACCAGGACAGGGCTACGCCCCAGCATTTT. The encoded protein is CASSYQDRATPQHF.

V gene TRBV5-1 combines with J gene TRBJ2-6; tentatively, D is TRBD2 (5 bases). Germline lookup yields CDR1 SGHRS and CDR2 YFSETQ. The V gene lost 6 bases and the J gene lost 0 bases, with 7 bases spanning the gap. The CDR3 is 14 residues long. The CDR3 is CASTEGSGANVLTF. The CDR3 coding sequence is TGCGCCAGCACTGAGGGCTCTGGGGCCAACGTCCTGACTTTC.

The V gene is TRBV19, the J gene TRBJ2-1; 9 nucleotides line up with TRBD2. The CDR3 contains 15 residues. Per the germline V gene, CDR1 is LNHDA and CDR2 is SQIVND (reference sequence). V shed 6 bases, J shed 7 bases, and the junction held 10 bases outside the gene matches. The CDR3 loop is CASRMAGGVGNEQFF. The DNA for the CDR3 is TGTGCCAGTAGAATGGCGGGGGGGGTTGGTAATGAGCAGTTCTTC.

V gene TRBV2 combines with J gene TRBJ2-1; 10 bases agree with TRBD2. The V and J ends lost 2 bases and 4 bases, in that order; junction bases with no gene match: 5. Germline assignment: CDR1 SNHLY and CDR2 FYNNEI. The CDR3 is 16 residues long. The CDR3 loop reads CASSETTSGAYNEQFF. The DNA for the CDR3 is TGTGCCAGCAGTGAAACTACTAGCGGGGCTTACAATGAGCAGTTCTTC.

The chain has TRBV18 and TRBJ1-4; D unclear. From germline, CDR1 is KGHSH and CDR2 LQKENI. V was pared by 2 bases and J by 8 bases, with 9 bases between. The CDR3 has 13 residues. The CDR3 coding sequence is TGTGCCAGCTCACCAGGGATTGAGGAAAAACTGTTTTTT. Translated, it gives CASSPGIEEKLFF.

This clone was seen a few times. V is TRBV5-1 and J is TRBJ2-5; TRBD1 might be the D (6 bases). Between the trimmed V and J ends, which lost 4 bases and 5 bases, there was a span of 15 bases. The CDR3 runs 14 residues. CDR1 is SGHRS, CDR2 YFSETQ, per germline. This chain's CDR3 is CASSKDRGSETQYF. DNA for the CDR3: TGCGCCAGCAGCAAGGACAGAGGTTCGGAGACCCAGTACTTC.

The chain combines TRBV28 with TRBJ2-3, with D possibly matching TRBD2 (7 bases). V was shortened by 5 bases and J by 4 bases, with 19 bases between the two germline ends. The length of the CDR3 is 16 residues. The germline CDR1 and CDR2 sequences are MDHEN and SYDVKM. This CDR3 reads CASSLGGRGSPDTQYF. The CDR3 bases are TGTGCCAGCAGTCTCGGGGGGCGCGGGTCCCCAGATACGCAGTATTTT.

CDR3 sequence: CASSYSFRDNEQFF. The CDR3 bases are TGTGCCAGCAGTTACTCTTTCAGGGACAATGAGCAGTTCTTC. The chain links TRBV6-5 to TRBJ2-1; perhaps TRBD1 as D (5 bases). Trimming took 0 bases from V and 5 from J, leaving 8 bases between them. Germline loops: CDR1 MNHEY, CDR2 SVGAGI. This CDR3 spans 14 amino acids.

The chain is built from TRBV5-1 and TRBJ1-4, with D possibly TRBD1 on 5 matching bases. Trimming stripped 1 base from V and 7 bases from J, with 11 bases between. Germline V lookup: CDR1 SGHRS, CDR2 YFSETQ. CDR3 size: 14 residues. The CDR3 region has the DNA TGCGCCAGCAGCTTGCTCCAAGGGACTGAAAAACTGTTTTTT. Its translation is CASSLLQGTEKLFF. Drawing the rest from reference TRBV5-1 and TRBJ1-4, the complete variable domain is KAGVTQTPRYLIKTRGQQVTLSCSPISGHRSVSWYQQTPGQGLQFLFEYFSETQRNKGNFPGRFSGRQFSNSRSEMNVSTLELGDSALYLCASSLLQGTEKLFFGSGTQLSVL.

This clone occurred once. The rearrangement uses TRBV5-1 and TRBJ2-2; D not certain. From germline, CDR1 is SGHRS and CDR2 YFSETQ. V lost 0 bases, J lost 6 bases, and 12 bases lay in between. This CDR3 region has 15 residues. CDR3 DNA: TGCGCCAGCAGCTTGGACGCCGAAGGACCCGGGGAGCTGTTTTTT. As protein: CASSLDAEGPGELFF.

The chain uses TRBV9 and TRBJ2-2; tentatively, D is TRBD1 (6 bases). V was pared by 8 bases and J by 3 bases, with 14 bases between. CDR1 is SGDLS and CDR2 is YYNGEE in the germline V gene. The CDR3 is made up of 14 amino acids. The CDR3 sequence is CASTRQADTGELFF. DNA of the CDR3: TGTGCCAGTACGCGACAGGCCGACACCGGGGAGCTGTTTTTT.

The chain combines TRBV28 with TRBJ1-5; D not certain. Germline CDR1 is MDHEN and CDR2 is SYDVKM. The ends were cut back, 4 bases at V and 2 bases at J, with 12 bases in the middle. This CDR3 has 15 residues. CDR3 coding DNA: TGTGCCAGCAGTTCCCCGAGTGGGGGCAATCAGCCCCAGCATTTT. Its protein is CASSSPSGGNQPQHF.

This rearrangement joins TRBV5-8 to TRBJ2-2; D is unresolved. The CDR3 totals 15 residues. The germline V and J ends were trimmed by 3 bases and 0 bases, with 9 bases remaining between them. Looked up from germline, CDR1 is SGHTS and CDR2 is YDEGEE. CDR3 DNA sequence: TGTGCCAGCAGCTCCGGACGCGCGAACACCGGGGAGCTGTTTTTT. It codes for CASSSGRANTGELFF. Using reference TRBV5-8 and TRBJ2-2 for the parts outside the CDR3, the full variable domain is EAGVTQSPTHLIKTRGQQATLRCSPISGHTSVYWYQQALGLGLQFLLWYDEGEERNRGNFPPRFSGRQFPNYSSELNVNALELEDSALYLCASSSGRANTGELFFGEGSRLTVL.